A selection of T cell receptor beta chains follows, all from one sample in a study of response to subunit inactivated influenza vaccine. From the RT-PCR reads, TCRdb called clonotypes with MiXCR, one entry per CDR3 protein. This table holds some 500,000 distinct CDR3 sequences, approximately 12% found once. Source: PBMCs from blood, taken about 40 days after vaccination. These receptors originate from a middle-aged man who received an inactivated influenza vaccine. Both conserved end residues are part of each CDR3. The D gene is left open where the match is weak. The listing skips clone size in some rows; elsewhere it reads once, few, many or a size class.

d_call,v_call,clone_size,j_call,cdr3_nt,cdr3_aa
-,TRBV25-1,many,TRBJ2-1,TGTGCCAGCAGTGATACTATCTCCTACAATGAGCAGTTCTTC,CASSDTISYNEQFF
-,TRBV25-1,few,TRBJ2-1,TGTGCCAGCAGCAGGGGACTGAGCTCCTACAATGAGCAGTTCTTC,CASSRGLSSYNEQFF
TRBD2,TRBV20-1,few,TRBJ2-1,TGCAGTGCTAGCCCCTCGGGACTAGCGGGACGGAGCTCCTACAATGAGCAGTTCTTC,CSASPSGLAGRSSYNEQFF
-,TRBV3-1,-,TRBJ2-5,TGTGCCAGCAGCCAAGGGCGAGAGACCCAGTACTTC,CASSQGRETQYF
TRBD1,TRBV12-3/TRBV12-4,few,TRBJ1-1,TGTGCCAGCAAACCGGGACAGGCGAACACTGAAGCTTTCTTT,CASKPGQANTEAFF
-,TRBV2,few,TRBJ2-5,TGTGCCAGCAGTGAAGGACAGTCTGGAGAGACCCAGTACTTC,CASSEGQSGETQYF
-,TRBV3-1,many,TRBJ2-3,TGCGCCAGCAGCCAAGATCCTGGGGGCGCAGATACGCAGTATTTT,CASSQDPGGADTQYF
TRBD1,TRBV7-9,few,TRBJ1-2,TGTGCCAGCAGCCAGGGGGACATTAACTATGGCTACACCTTC,CASSQGDINYGYTF
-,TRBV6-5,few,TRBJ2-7,TGTGCCAGCAAAGCTAGCGTTTTCGAGCAGTACTTC,CASKASVFEQYF
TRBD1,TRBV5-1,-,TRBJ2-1,TGCGCCAGCAGCTTGCGCGTGACAGGGGTTTCTGAGCAGTTCTTC,CASSLRVTGVSEQFF
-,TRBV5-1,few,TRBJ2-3,TGCGCCAGCAGCTTGATGGGGACTAGCACAGATACGCAGTATTTT,CASSLMGTSTDTQYF
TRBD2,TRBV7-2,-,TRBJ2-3,TGTGCCAGCACCAACGGACTAGCGGGCACAGATACGAAGTATTTT,CASTNGLAGTDTKYF
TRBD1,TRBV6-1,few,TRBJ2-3,TGTGCCAGCAGTCCTAGGGGGCTCGGGACAGATACGCAGTATTTT,CASSPRGLGTDTQYF
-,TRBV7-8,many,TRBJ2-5,TGTGCCAGCAGCATTCCACCGTGGACGTCGCACCAAGAGACCCAGTACTTC,CASSIPPWTSHQETQYF
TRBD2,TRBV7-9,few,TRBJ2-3,TGTGCCAGCAGCTCAATAGCGGGAGCTGGTACAGATACGCAGTATTTT,CASSSIAGAGTDTQYF
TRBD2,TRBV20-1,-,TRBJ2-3,TGCAGTGCTCCCAGGAGGGCTAGCGGTTTCACAGATACGCAGTATTTT,CSAPRRASGFTDTQYF
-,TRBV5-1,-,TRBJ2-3,TGCGCCAGCAGCTTGGTCCGGGGCAGGGGTAGACCAGATACGCAGTATTTT,CASSLVRGRGRPDTQYF
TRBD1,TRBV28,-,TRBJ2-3,TGTGCCAGCAGTTTCCAGACAGGGCCGGATACGCAGTATTTT,CASSFQTGPDTQYF
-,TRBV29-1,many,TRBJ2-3,TGCAGCGCAAGGACTAATCCCCCCACAGATACGCAGTATTTT,CSARTNPPTDTQYF
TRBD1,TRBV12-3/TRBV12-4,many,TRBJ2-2,TGTGCCAGCAGTTTAGCCGGGACAGGGAAGACCGGGGAGCTGTTTTTT,CASSLAGTGKTGELFF
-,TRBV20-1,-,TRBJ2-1,TGCAGTGCTAGAGATTTGACTCACAATGAGCAGTTCTTC,CSARDLTHNEQFF
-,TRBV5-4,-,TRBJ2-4,TGTGCCAGCAGCTTGGACAGCTCCGCCAAAAACATTCAGTACTTC,CASSLDSSAKNIQYF
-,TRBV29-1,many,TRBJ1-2,TGCAGCGTTGGGGACGGACTATTCTATGGCTACACCTTC,CSVGDGLFYGYTF
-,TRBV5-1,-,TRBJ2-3,TGCGCCAGCAGCATGGACGCGTCCTCCGATACGCAGTATTTT,CASSMDASSDTQYF
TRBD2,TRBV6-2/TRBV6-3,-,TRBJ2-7,TGTGCCAGCAGTCGATCGGGGGGAGTTGGCGAGCAGTACTTC,CASSRSGGVGEQYF
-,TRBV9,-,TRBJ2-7,TGTGCCAGCAGCGTAGGACAGAGCTCCTACTATTACGAGCAGTACTTC,CASSVGQSSYYYEQYF
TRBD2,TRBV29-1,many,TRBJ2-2,TGCAGCGTTGAGACCAGACTAGCGGGAAACACCGGGGAGCTGTTTTTT,CSVETRLAGNTGELFF
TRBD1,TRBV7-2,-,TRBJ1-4,TGTGCCAGCTGTACGGGACAGGGGGATGAAAAACTGTTTTTT,CASCTGQGDEKLFF
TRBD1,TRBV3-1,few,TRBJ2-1,TGTGCCAGCAGCTCTTGGGACAGGGGGCTGAATGAGCAGTTCTTC,CASSSWDRGLNEQFF
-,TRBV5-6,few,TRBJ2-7,TGTGCCAGCCTTCGGCGCGAGATGACCTCCTACGAGCAGTACTTC,CASLRREMTSYEQYF
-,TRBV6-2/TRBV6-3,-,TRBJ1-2,TGTGCCAGCAGTTACTCCTTGACAGATTCGGCTACCTTC,CASSYSLTDSATF
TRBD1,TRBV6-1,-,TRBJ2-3,TGTGCCAGCAGGCGCCGGACAGGGGGCTTGGGCACAGATACGCAGTATTTT,CASRRRTGGLGTDTQYF
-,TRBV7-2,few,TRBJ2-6,TGTGCCAGCAGCTTCCTCAGGGGTTCCGGGGCCAACGTCCTGACTTTC,CASSFLRGSGANVLTF
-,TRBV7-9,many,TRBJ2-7,TGTGCCAGCAGCTTGGCATGGGGCAGGGACTACGAGCAGTACTTC,CASSLAWGRDYEQYF
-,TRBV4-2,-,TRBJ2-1,TGTGCCAGCAGCCAAGATCCGCGGCCCCACAATGAGCAGTTCTTC,CASSQDPRPHNEQFF
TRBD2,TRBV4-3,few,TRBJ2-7,TGCGCCAGCAGCCAATCCTGGGTCACTAGCGGATCCTACGAGCAGTACTTC,CASSQSWVTSGSYEQYF
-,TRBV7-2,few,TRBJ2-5,TGTGCCAGCAGCTTAACGGGGATCGAGTCCGAAGAGACCCAGTACTTC,CASSLTGIESEETQYF
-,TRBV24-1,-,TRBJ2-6,TGTGCCACCAGTGACGCGACAGTCCGGGGGGCCAACGTCCTGACTTTC,CATSDATVRGANVLTF
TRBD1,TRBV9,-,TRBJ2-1,TGTGCCAGCAGCTCACGACAGGGAAACAATGAGCAGTTCTTC,CASSSRQGNNEQFF
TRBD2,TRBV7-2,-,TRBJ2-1,TGTGCCAGCAGACCTAAGGGTCTAGCGGGAGGTAAGGGTGAGCAGTTCTTC,CASRPKGLAGGKGEQFF
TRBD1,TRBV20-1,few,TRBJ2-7,TGCAGTGCTAGCCATCCAGGGGGCCGGAACGAGCAGTACTTC,CSASHPGGRNEQYF
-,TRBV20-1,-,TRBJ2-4,TGCAGTGCTAGCGGGTGGCCCTCCGGTGGATCCAAAAACATTCAGTACTTC,CSASGWPSGGSKNIQYF
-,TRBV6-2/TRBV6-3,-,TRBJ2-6,TGTGCCAGCAGTTACGGGTCTCGGGCCAACGTCCTGACTTTC,CASSYGSRANVLTF
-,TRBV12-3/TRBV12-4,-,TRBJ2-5,TGTGCCAGCAGTTTAGGCAGGGGTAGGAAGAAGACCCAGTACTTC,CASSLGRGRKKTQYF
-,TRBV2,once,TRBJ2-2,TGTGCCAGCAGTGTTGCCCCGGCGGGCCATTGGAACACCGGAGAGCTGTTTTTT,CASSVAPAGHWNTGELFF
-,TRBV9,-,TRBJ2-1,TGTGCCAGCAGCGTAGCAACCGTTGACAATGAGCAGTTCTTC,CASSVATVDNEQFF
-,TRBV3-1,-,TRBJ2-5,TGTGCCAGCAGCCAAGATGAAGAGACCCAGTACTTC,CASSQDEETQYF
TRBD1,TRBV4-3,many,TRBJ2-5,TGCGCCAGCAGCCGGGACAGGGTTGAGCAGGAGACCCAGTACTTC,CASSRDRVEQETQYF
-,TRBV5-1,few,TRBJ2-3,TGCGCCAGCAGCTTGTTTGGGTCCGCAATTACAGATACGCAGTATTTT,CASSLFGSAITDTQYF
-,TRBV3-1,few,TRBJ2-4,TGTGCCAGCAGCCAATCAGGGATCCAGTACTTC,CASSQSGIQYF
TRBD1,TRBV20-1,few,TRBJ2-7,TGCAGTGCTAGAACCAACAGGGGGGCCTATTCATACGAGCAGTACTTC,CSARTNRGAYSYEQYF
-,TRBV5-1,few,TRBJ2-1,TGCGCCAGCAGCTCCTGGGTGAGGAGGGGAATTGGCAATGAGCAGTTCTTC,CASSSWVRRGIGNEQFF